This TCR beta chain was captured in a study of blood T cell repertoires in COVID-19. V was clipped by 5 bases and J by 2 bases, with 12 bases between them. Germline assignment: CDR1 SSHAT and CDR2 FNYEAQ (reference sequence). The CDR3 runs to 14 residues. Participant age was about 18 to 100 years, and participants resided in fewer than 25 US areas. In the original workflow: The authors estimated nucleated cell counts from reference gene primer amplification. Clones were read by immunoSEQ multiplex PCR, and TCRdb kept only the in-frame ones, dropping some. Clone size and the V and J calls come from that table; the DNA yielded D and trimming. The sample gives roughly 400,000 clones, 80% to 90% of which show up once; 0.9% to 1.2% is in the top ten.

This chain connects TRBV7-7 to TRBJ2-5; tentative D call: TRBD1 (6 bases). The source is a man aged 25-45 years who had recovered from COVID-19. Sequencing was carried out using PBMCs or T cells enriched from blood (not recorded which). CDR3 in DNA: TGTGCCAGCAGCCCTACAGGGCGGCAAGAGACCCAGTACTTC. It specifies CASSPTGRQETQYF. Filled out from reference TRBV7-7 and TRBJ2-5, the complete variable domain reads GAGVSQSPRYKVTKRGQDVTLRCDPISSHATLYWYQQALGQGPEFLTYFNYEAQPDKSGLPSDRFSAERPEGSISTLTIQRTEQRDSAMYRCASSPTGRQETQYFGPGTRLLVL.